The T cell receptor beta chain under discussion was sequenced for a study of cytomegalovirus exposure and HLA in healthy donors. CDR1 and CDR2 (germline): SQVTM, ANQGSEA. V lost 4 bases, J lost 4 bases, and 7 bases stayed unmatched. This CDR3 has 14 amino acids. The PCR contained 60 Vbeta and 13 Jbeta primers. The assay was immunoSEQ multiplex PCR, and TCRdb's table has in-frame clones only and misses some. The table shows approximately 100,000 clones, with approximately 70% occurring only once. The study's findings and limits: Donor immune exposure was known only as CMV serostatus.

Comment on this clone: Its matching antigen is unknown.

Specimen: PBMCs. This chain links TRBV29-1 with TRBJ2-1; TRBD2 matches 7 bases. This clonotype was sampled from a boy between 10 and 17 years old in good health and CMV-seronegative. The CDR3 reads CSVGGAGTYNEQFF. CDR3 sequence (DNA): TGCAGCGTTGGAGGAGCGGGAACTTACAATGAGCAGTTCTTC.